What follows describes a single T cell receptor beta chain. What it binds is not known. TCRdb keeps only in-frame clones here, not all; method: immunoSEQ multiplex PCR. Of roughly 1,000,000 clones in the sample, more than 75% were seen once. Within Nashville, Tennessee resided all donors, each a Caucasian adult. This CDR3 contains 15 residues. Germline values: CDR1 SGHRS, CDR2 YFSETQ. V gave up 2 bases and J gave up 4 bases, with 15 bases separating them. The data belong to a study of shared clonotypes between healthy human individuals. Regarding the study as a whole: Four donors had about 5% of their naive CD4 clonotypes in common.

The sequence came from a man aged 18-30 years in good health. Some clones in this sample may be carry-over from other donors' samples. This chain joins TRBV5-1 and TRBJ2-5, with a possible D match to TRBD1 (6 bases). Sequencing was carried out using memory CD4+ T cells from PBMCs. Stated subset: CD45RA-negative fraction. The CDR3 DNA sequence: TGCGCCAGCAGCTTTGGGGGCGGGTCGCGAGAGACCCAGTACTTC. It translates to CASSFGGGSRETQYF.